The sequence of this TCR beta chain was determined in a study of cytomegalovirus exposure and HLA in healthy donors. Study-level findings and limits: A later analysis appeared to link common viral pathogens to several of the most significant clusters. Sequencing likely caused a cluster of highly shared sequence variants. Later analysis showed TCR association rates varying by HLA locus, highest for DRB1 and lowest for HLA-C. In a later analysis, about 17,000 TCR beta sequences were associated with HLA alleles at 0.05 false discovery rate.

The V and J ends lost 6 bases and 5 bases respectively, with 13 bases between them. CDR3 length: 13 residues. Per the germline V gene, CDR1 is MNHNS and CDR2 is SASEGT. On this clone itself: The antigen remains unidentified.

Both 60 Vbeta primers and 13 Jbeta primers went into the PCR. The assay was immunoSEQ multiplex PCR, and TCRdb's table has in-frame clones only and misses some. The sample has around 150,000 clones, around four fifths seen once. The sample taken for sequencing was PBMCs. The clonotype originates from a man aged 25 to 45 in good health. The chain is built from TRBV6-1 and TRBJ2-5; D is uncertain. Here the CDR3 DNA reads TGTGCCAGCAGCCGAGTTAAACGGGAGACCCAGTACTTC. Translation gives CASSRVKRETQYF.